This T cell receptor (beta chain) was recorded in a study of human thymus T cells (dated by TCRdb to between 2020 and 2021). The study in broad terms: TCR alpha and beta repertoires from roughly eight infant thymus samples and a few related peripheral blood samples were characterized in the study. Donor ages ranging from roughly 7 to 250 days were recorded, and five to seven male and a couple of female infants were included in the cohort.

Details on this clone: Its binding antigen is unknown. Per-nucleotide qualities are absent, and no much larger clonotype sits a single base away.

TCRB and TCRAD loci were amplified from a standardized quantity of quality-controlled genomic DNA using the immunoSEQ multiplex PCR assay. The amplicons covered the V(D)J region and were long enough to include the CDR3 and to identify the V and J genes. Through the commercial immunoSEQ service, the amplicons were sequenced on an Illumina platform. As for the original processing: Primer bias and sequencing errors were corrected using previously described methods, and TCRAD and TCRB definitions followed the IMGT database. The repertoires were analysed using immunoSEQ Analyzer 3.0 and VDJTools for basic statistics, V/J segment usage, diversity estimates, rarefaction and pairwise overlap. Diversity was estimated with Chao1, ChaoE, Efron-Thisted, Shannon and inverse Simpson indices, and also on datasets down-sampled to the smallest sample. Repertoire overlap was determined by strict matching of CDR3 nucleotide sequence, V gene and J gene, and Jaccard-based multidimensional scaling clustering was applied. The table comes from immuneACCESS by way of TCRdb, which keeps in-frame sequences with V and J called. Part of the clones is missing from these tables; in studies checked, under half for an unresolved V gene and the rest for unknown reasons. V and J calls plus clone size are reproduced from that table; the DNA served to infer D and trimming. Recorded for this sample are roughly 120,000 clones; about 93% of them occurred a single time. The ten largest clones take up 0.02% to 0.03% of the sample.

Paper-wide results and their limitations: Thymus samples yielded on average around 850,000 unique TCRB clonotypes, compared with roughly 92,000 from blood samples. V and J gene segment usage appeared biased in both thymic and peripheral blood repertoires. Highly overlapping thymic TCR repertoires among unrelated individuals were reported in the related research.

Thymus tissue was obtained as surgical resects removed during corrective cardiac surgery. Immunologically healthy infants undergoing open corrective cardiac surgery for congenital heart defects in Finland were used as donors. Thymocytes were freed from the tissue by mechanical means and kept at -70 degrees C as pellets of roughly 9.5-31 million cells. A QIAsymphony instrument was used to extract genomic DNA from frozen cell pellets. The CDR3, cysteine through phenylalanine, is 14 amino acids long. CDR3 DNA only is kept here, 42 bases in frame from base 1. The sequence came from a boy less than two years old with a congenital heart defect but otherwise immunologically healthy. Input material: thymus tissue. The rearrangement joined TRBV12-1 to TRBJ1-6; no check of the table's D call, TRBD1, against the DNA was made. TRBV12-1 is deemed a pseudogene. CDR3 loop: CASSTRDRFSPLHF. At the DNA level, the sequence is TGTGCCAGCAGCACCCGGGACAGGTTTTCACCCCTCCACTTT.